This T cell receptor (beta chain) was sequenced in a study of blood T cell repertoires in COVID-19. Turning to the study itself: The United States, Italy and Spain supplied acute and convalescent COVID-19 samples.

In terms of age and location, participants ranged from roughly 18 to 90 years and lived in roughly 22 US areas. Looked up from germline, CDR1 is SGHAT and CDR2 is FQNNGV. V dropped 4 bases and J dropped 9 bases, with 19 bases sitting between them. This CDR3 is 15 amino acids long. Repertoires were generated with immunoSEQ multiplex PCR, while TCRdb's copy carries only in-frame clones and drops some. This table holds approximately 180,000 clones, about 88% found once. Sequencing was performed on PBMCs or T cells enriched from blood (not recorded which). The chain has TRBV11-2 and TRBJ1-3; a possible D gene is TRBD1 (5 bases). This TCR derives from a woman in her forties with acute COVID-19. CDR3: CASSSSDRALSTIYF. CDR3 bases: TGTGCCAGCAGCTCATCCGACAGAGCCCTGAGCACCATATATTTT.